This T cell receptor beta chain stems from a study of blood T cell repertoires in COVID-19. TCRdb's table, derived via immunoSEQ multiplex PCR, lists solely in-frame clones and lacks some. The sample carries hundreds of thousands of clones, approximately 86% recorded once. Trimming took off 7 bases at V and 7 bases at J, with 14 bases between the two ends. This CDR3 spans 12 amino acids. The germline CDR1 and CDR2 sequences are SGHKS and YYEKEE (reference sequence). The receptor was derived from a woman aged 30 to 39 who had been exposed to COVID-19. The V gene is TRBV5-5, the J gene TRBJ1-2, with a tentative D call TRBD1 (6 bases). The sequenced sample consisted of PBMCs or T cells enriched from blood (not recorded which). Written as DNA, the CDR3 is TGTGCCAGCCAGAGATCGACAGGTGGCTACACCTTC. Translated, it gives CASQRSTGGYTF.